This record looks at one TCR beta chain sequence and its context. The data were obtained in a study of blood T cell repertoires in COVID-19. Study in general: Whether acute or convalescent, the COVID-19 samples came from the United States, Italy and Spain. The analysed material was cDNA or gDNA that came from T cells, B-cell-depleted T cells, or PBMCs.

Original handling: Scientists estimated how many nucleated cells there were by amplifying reference gene primers. Profiling relied on immunoSEQ multiplex PCR, and the TCRdb table lists in-frame clones only, not all of them. The V and J calls and clone size are taken from that table; D and trimming were inferred from the DNA. The data show 200,000 to 250,000 clones, 70% to 90% seen once. Germline V CDR1 and CDR2: SGHRS, YFSETQ. CDR3 length equals 13 residues. J lost 2 bases, V lost 8 bases, and 6 bases had no gene match. Sequencing was done on a sample of peripheral blood. The chain employs TRBV5-1 and TRBJ1-2, with 7 bases lining up with TRBD1. This TCR came from a young man who had recovered from COVID-19. This chain's CDR3 is CASYGQANYGYTF. The CDR3 nucleotides read TGCGCCAGTTATGGACAGGCGAACTATGGCTACACCTTC.